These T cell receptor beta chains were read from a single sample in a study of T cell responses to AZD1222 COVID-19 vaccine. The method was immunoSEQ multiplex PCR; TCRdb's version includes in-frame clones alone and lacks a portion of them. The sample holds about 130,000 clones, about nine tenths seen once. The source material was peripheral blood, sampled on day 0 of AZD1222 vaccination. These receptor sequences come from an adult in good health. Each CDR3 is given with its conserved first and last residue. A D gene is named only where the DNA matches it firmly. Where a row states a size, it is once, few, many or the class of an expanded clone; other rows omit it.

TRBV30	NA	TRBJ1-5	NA	CAWSTGSNQPQHF	TGTGCCTGGAGTACCGGTAGCAATCAGCCCCAGCATTTT
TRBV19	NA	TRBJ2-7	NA	CASSIKSAAYEQYF	TGTGCCAGTAGTATCAAGTCAGCTGCCTACGAGCAGTACTTC
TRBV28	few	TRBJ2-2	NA	CASSPRSHRQFANTGELFF	TGTGCCAGCAGTCCCCGATCTCATCGACAGTTCGCGAACACCGGGGAGCTGTTTTTT
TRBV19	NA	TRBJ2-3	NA	CASSPTGRTDTQYF	TGTGCCAGTAGTCCCACAGGGAGGACAGATACGCAGTATTTT
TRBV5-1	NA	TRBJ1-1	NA	CASRAGPSTEAFF	TGCGCCAGCCGGGCGGGTCCTAGCACTGAAGCTTTCTTT
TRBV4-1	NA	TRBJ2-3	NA	CASSPMGVADTQYF	TGCGCCAGCAGCCCTATGGGGGTGGCAGATACGCAGTATTTT
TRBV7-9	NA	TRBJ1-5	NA	CASSSGADSNQPQHF	TGTGCCAGCAGCTCAGGGGCCGATAGCAATCAGCCCCAGCATTTT
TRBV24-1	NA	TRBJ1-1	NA	CATRPSGRLNTEAFF	TGTGCCACCAGGCCGTCGGGGCGACTGAACACTGAAGCTTTCTTT
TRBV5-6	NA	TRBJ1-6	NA	CASSWAHTGKSSPLHF	TGTGCCAGCAGCTGGGCCCACACAGGGAAAAGTTCACCCCTCCACTTT
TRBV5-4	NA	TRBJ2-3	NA	CASSLTLGFTDTQYF	TGTGCCAGCAGCCTTACTCTGGGGTTCACAGATACGCAGTATTTT
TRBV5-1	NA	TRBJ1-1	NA	CASRDNGGTEAFF	TGCGCCAGCCGTGATAATGGAGGGACTGAAGCTTTCTTT
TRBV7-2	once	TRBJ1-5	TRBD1	CASSIQGAMGNQPQHF	TGTGCCAGCAGCATACAGGGGGCGATGGGCAATCAGCCCCAGCATTTT
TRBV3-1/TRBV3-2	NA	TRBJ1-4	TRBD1	CASSQRTGGEKLFF	TGTGCCAGCAGCCAAAGGACAGGGGGCGAAAAACTGTTTTTT
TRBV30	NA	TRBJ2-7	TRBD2	CAWIGGIDEQYF	TGTGCCTGGATCGGGGGGATTGACGAGCAGTACTTC
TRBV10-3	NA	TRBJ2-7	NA	CAISTGGEQYF	TGTGCCATCAGCACCGGGGGCGAGCAGTACTTC
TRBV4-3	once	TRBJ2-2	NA	CASSQEVGGGELFF	TGCGCCAGCAGCCAAGAGGTTGGAGGCGGGGAGCTGTTTTTT
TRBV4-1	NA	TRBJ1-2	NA	CASSQDEGETNGYTF	TGCGCCAGCAGCCAAGACGAGGGAGAGACAAATGGCTACACCTTC
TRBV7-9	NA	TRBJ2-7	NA	CASSPDILLYEQYF	TGTGCCAGCAGCCCGGACATTCTCCTCTACGAGCAGTACTTC
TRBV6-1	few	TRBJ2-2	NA	CASSEAGPATGELFF	TGTGCCAGCAGTGAAGCGGGGCCGGCAACCGGGGAGCTGTTTTTT
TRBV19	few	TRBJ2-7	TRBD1	CASSRQGAHEQYF	TGTGCCAGTAGTCGCCAGGGGGCCCACGAGCAGTACTTC
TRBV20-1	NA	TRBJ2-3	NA	CSAAGVDTQYF	TGCAGTGCCGCTGGTGTAGATACGCAGTATTTT
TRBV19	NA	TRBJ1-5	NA	CASSIGGQLPQPQHF	TGTGCCAGTAGTATAGGCGGACAGCTGCCTCAGCCCCAGCATTTT
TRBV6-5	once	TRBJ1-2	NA	CASSYSGGKDYGYTF	TGTGCCAGCAGTTACTCTGGGGGAAAGGACTATGGCTACACCTTC
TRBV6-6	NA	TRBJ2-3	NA	CASSRLQGNTDTQYF	TGTGCCAGCAGCCGACTCCAAGGTAACACAGATACGCAGTATTTT
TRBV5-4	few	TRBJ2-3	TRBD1	CASSLQGTVHDTQYF	TGTGCCAGCAGCTTGCAGGGGACAGTACATGATACGCAGTATTTT
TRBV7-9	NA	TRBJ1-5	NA	CASTTGGQPQHF	TGTGCCAGCACTACCGGTGGGCAGCCCCAGCATTTT
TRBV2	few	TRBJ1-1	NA	CASSDLEDTEAFF	TGTGCCAGCAGTGACCTGGAGGACACTGAAGCTTTCTTT
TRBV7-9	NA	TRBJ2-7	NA	CASSPAGAPYEQYF	TGTGCCAGCAGCCCCGCGGGGGCCCCCTACGAGCAGTACTTC
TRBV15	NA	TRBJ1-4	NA	CATRREGIEEKLFF	TGTGCCACCAGGAGGGAGGGGATCGAGGAAAAACTGTTTTTT
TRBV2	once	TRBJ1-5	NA	CASRTGTNQPQHF	TGTGCCAGCAGAACAGGGACAAATCAGCCCCAGCATTTT
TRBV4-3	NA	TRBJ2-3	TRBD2	CASSQGVLAGGGGTQYF	TGCGCCAGCAGCCAAGGGGTCCTAGCGGGGGGTGGGGGTACGCAGTATTTT
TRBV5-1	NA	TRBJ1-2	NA	CASSLLGDGTGGYTF	TGCGCCAGCAGCTTGCTCGGGGATGGAACCGGAGGCTACACCTTC
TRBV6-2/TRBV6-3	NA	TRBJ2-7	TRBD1	CASSYTRTGVNEQYF	TGTGCCAGCAGTTACACCCGGACAGGGGTGAACGAGCAGTACTTC
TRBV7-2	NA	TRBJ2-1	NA	CASKDPTGRGDNEQFF	TGTGCCAGCAAGGACCCCACGGGACGGGGTGATAATGAGCAGTTCTTC
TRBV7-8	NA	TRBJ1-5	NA	CASSLAGMNQPQHF	TGTGCCAGCAGCCTCGCGGGCATGAATCAGCCCCAGCATTTT
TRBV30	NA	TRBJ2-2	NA	CACPNRDATGELFF	TGTGCCTGCCCGAACCGGGACGCCACCGGGGAGCTGTTTTTT
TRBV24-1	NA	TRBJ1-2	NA	CATSEPTRGGYTF	TGTGCCACCAGTGAACCAACCCGGGGGGGCTACACCTTC
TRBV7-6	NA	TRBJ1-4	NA	CASSYGPPNEKLFF	TGTGCCAGCAGCTATGGGCCTCCCAATGAAAAACTGTTTTTT
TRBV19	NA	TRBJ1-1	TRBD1	CASSITGVTEAFF	TGTGCCAGTAGTATAACAGGGGTCACTGAAGCTTTCTTT
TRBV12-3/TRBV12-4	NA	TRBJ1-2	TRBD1	CASSYTGGGYTF	TGTGCCAGCAGCTACACAGGGGGTGGCTACACCTTC
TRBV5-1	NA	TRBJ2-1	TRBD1	CASSSNHGAGGTNEQFF	TGCGCCAGCAGCTCCAACCATGGGGCAGGGGGCACCAATGAGCAGTTCTTC
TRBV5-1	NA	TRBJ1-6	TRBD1	CASSLTGTVNSPLHF	TGCGCCAGCAGCTTGACGGGGACAGTGAATTCACCCCTCCACTTT
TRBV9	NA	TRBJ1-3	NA	CASSVAVGPGNTIYF	TGTGCCAGCAGCGTAGCTGTGGGACCTGGAAACACCATATATTTT